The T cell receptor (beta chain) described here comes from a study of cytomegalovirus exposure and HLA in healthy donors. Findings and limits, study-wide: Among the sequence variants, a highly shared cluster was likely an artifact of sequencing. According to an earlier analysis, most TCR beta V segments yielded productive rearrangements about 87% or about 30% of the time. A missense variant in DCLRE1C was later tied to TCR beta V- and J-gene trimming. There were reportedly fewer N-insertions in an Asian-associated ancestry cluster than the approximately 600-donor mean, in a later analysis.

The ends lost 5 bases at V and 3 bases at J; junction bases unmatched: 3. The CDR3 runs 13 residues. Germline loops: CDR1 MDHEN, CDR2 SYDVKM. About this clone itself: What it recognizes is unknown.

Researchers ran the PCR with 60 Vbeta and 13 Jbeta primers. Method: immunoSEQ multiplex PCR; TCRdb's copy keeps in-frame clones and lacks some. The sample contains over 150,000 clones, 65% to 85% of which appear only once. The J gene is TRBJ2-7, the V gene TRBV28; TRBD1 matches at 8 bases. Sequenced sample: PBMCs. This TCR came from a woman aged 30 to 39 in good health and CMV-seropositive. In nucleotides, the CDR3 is TGTGCCAGCAGTCGGACAGGGAACTACGAGCAGTACTTC. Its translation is CASSRTGNYEQYF. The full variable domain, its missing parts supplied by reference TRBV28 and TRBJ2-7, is DVKVTQSSRYLVKRTGEKVFLECVQDMDHENMFWYRQDPGLGLRLIYFSYDVKMKEKGDIPEGYSVSREKKERFSLILESASTNQTSMYLCASSRTGNYEQYFGPGTRLTVT.